This T cell receptor beta chain was identified during a study of T cell changes during pregnancy in multiple sclerosis (dated 2019 in TCRdb). As for the study more broadly: Changes in the T cell repertoire over the course of pregnancy were examined in this study in women with multiple sclerosis.

For this clone: There is no known antigen for this receptor. Per-base qualities were not stored, and no clone one base away is much larger.

Library method: the immunoSEQ multiplex PCR assay. In its TCRdb copy, this immuneACCESS table keeps in-frame sequences only and misses some clones. Where compared with another copy, unresolved V genes explain less than half of these, and the others have no known cause. The sample records about 57,000 clones, around 91% of which are singletons. The ten largest clonotypes hold about 1.7% of the sample. Trimming leaves V shorter by 4 bases and J shorter by 3 bases, with the junction holding 8 bases beyond the gene matches. The CDR3 starts with the cysteine, ends with the phenylalanine, and has 17 residues. Here the CDR3 DNA is all that survives: 51 bases in frame from base 1. The CDR1 and CDR2 encoded by the germline V gene are ENHRY and SYGVKD.

The sequence is built from TRBV10-3 and TRBJ1-4, and TRBD1 matches 10 of the central bases. This TCR came from a female donor with multiple sclerosis, enrolled in a pregnancy study. The sequences come from peripheral blood, collected after pregnancy. The nucleotides are TGTGCCATCAGTGCGACAGGGGGCGCAGGAGCTAATGAAAAACTGTTTTTT. This gives the protein CAISATGGAGANEKLFF.